The sequence of this T cell receptor (beta chain) was determined in a study of CD8+CD57+ T cells in acquired aplastic anemia listed by TCRdb under 2018. The study in broad terms: Extracted DNA from sorted CD4+ and CD8+ cells averaged around 2.9 ug, ranging from roughly 0.17 to 27.4 ug. CD8+CD57+ expansion was defined as a frequency above the mean frequency observed in healthy subjects. Summary of the overall study and its limitations: About 29 CD8+ CDR3 sequences were found to be shared between patients and controls, but these sequences appeared to be highly expressed in patients and within the immunodominant clones of the patients. Between patients and healthy controls, no significant difference in CD8+ Simpson's diversity was found (P=0.060).

TCR beta VDJ combination and CDR3 sequence profiling used genomic DNA as the template. An Illumina HiSeq 2000 was the platform used for TCR repertoire sequencing. The original pipeline was this. TRBV/TRBJ rearrangement plots, CDR3 size and DJ length profiles, and Simpson's diversity index were used to assess repertoires. The most abundant DNA sequence in the deep sequencing data was taken as the immunodominant clone. CDR3 amino acid sequences were checked for sharing across subjects and were also compared against the VDJdb database and published repertoires. TCRdb passed the public sequencing reads through fastp at Q25 and MiXCR, retaining productive beta sequences. Each CDR3 protein gets just one entry, which takes the most common genes and DNA from the rows behind it. TCRdb's processing, not the study's, gives the V and J calls here. This sample is represented by around 430,000 distinct CDR3 sequences; approximately 32% of them were singletons. About 0.8% of the sample lies in the top ten.

This clonotype has just a few counts. The antigen it recognizes is unknown. Base qualities are not at hand, and no much larger clone is one base apart. The patients picked for sequencing were ones in whom flow cytometry had shown an expansion of CD8+CD57+ cells. Every patient had severe acquired aplastic anemia, diagnosed using the International Study of Aplastic Anemia and Agranulocytosis and Camitta criteria. At the time blood was sampled, none of the patients had received any therapy. In the study, sorted CD4+ and CD8+ blood T cells from patients with severe aplastic anemia and from healthy subjects underwent deep sequencing of TCR repertoires. Patients were enrolled under clinicaltrials.gov protocols 00001620, 01623167, 00001397, 00071045, 00081523 and 00961064 in the USA. Ficoll-Paque density gradient centrifugation was used to isolate peripheral blood mononuclear cells. Before DNA was extracted, CD4+ and CD8+ T cells were sorted using either FACS or magnetic beads.

This clonotype originated in a human donor with aplastic anemia. The sample consisted of sorted CD4+, CD8+, or CD8+CD57+ T cells (not recorded which) from PBMCs.

Here the CDR3 is given as CASSRDPGQGGPNEKLFF. The DNA sequence is given as TGTGCCAGCAGCAGAGATCCGGGACAGGGGGGACCTAATGAAAAACTGTTTTTT. The chain employs TRBV11-2 and TRBJ1-4, with 11 junctional bases fitting TRBD1. The CDR3 has 18 amino acids, counting the end cysteine and phenylalanine. Only CDR3 DNA is held: 54 bases, read in frame from base 1. CDR1 and CDR2 were assigned from the germline V gene as SGHAT and FQNNGV. From V the trimming removes 5 bases and from J it removes 3 bases, while the gene matches leave 11 bases of the junction unaccounted for.